This T cell receptor beta chain is drawn from a study of T cells in Graves' hyperthyroidism and ophthalmopathy. When ophthalmopathy did not progress within 18 months, Graves' hyperthyroidism was considered stable. Disease duration under 2 months; hyperthyroidism patients were aged 18 to 65. Uncontrolled infection, other autoimmune disease, pregnancy or lactation led to exclusion. Germline CDR1 is SGHRS and CDR2 is YFSETQ. The CDR3 is 16 amino acids. The V and J ends lost 1 base and 2 bases respectively, with 13 bases between them. TCR beta CDR3 sequences were amplified from RNA transcripts. The TCR CDR3 first-round RT-PCR relied on the HTBI primer set. MiXCR, applied by TCRdb to the multiplex PCR reads, yields one record per CDR3 protein. This sample yields hundreds of thousands of distinct CDR3 sequences, of which 15% to 18% are seen a single time; approximately 7.5% belongs to the top ten.

The receptor was derived from a woman between 18 and 30 years old with Graves' hyperthyroidism. Sequencing was done on a sample of blood. The chain is built from TRBV5-1 and TRBJ1-3; the D gene is possibly TRBD1 (5 bases). CDR3 amino acids: CASSLFGWGTGNTIYF. CDR3 DNA: TGCGCCAGCAGCTTGTTCGGTTGGGGGACTGGAAACACCATATATTTT.